Listed below are T cell receptor beta chains from one sample, sequenced in a study of radiotherapy plus CTLA-4 blockade in lung cancer. Using immunoSEQ multiplex PCR, the repertoire was profiled, and TCRdb retains in-frame clones only, with some absent. The table records about 77,000 clones, nearly 75% of them present only once. The input for sequencing was peripheral blood, taken from a patient treated with radiotherapy plus ipilimumab. Receptor source: a human donor with non-small cell lung cancer whose response to radiotherapy plus ipilimumab could not be evaluated. Each CDR3 is given without its conserved first and last residue. Clone size, where shown, is once, few, many, or a class for clones that have expanded.

j_gene	abundance	v_gene	CDR3aa
TRBJ2-2	NA	TRBV28	ASSYTAFSNTGELF
NA	NA	TRBV18	ASSPTGGYEQY
NA	NA	TRBV4-1	ASSQDTGRLSVGVTPYEQY
TRBJ1-2	NA	TRBV5-1	ASSLDTIYGYT
TRBJ2-3	NA	TRBV6-6	ASRGLAGALTDTQY
TRBJ2-1	NA	TRBV7-2	ASSREGQQIEQF
TRBJ1-1	NA	TRBV9	ASSVGPRDTEAF
TRBJ1-4	few	TRBV7-9	ASSPRQGGNEKLF
TRBJ1-2	NA	TRBV4-3	ASSQDGGTGEIGYT
TRBJ2-1	NA	TRBV6-4	ASISEDRGQF
TRBJ2-5	NA	TRBV7-2	ASSLAFGTQY
TRBJ1-2	few	TRBV5-4	ASSLGGAQGYT
TRBJ2-1	NA	TRBV10-3	AISAGEHYNEQF
TRBJ2-7	NA	TRBV6-6	ASRPTQGRDEQY
TRBJ2-3	NA	TRBV7-3	ASSLRGGAPDTQY
TRBJ1-2	NA	TRBV7-2	ASSTRQGSTIGYT
TRBJ2-2	NA	TRBV5-6	ASSFGPGTGVSTGELF
TRBJ2-5	NA	TRBV7-6	ASARGERETQY
TRBJ2-7	NA	TRBV11-3	ASSREWVYEQY
TRBJ2-1	NA	TRBV25-1	ASSEGQGRANEQF
TRBJ1-1	NA	TRBV27	ASFSLGTGGDGTEAF
TRBJ2-1	NA	TRBV4-1	ASSQVLAERYNEQF
TRBJ2-7	NA	TRBV5-1	ASSLVGLAGSYEQY
TRBJ2-1	NA	TRBV7-9	ASSLLRTKKNEQF
TRBJ2-7	once	TRBV19	ASSIGTGSSYEQY
TRBJ2-3	once	TRBV7-8	ASSLVGTGVRSDTQY
TRBJ2-6	once	TRBV19	ASSILDRGNSGANVLT
TRBJ2-7	once	TRBV13	ASSLGHTYEQY
TRBJ1-1	NA	TRBV5-1	ASSPVTGGVWEAF
TRBJ2-7	NA	TRBV30	AWSATSYEQY
TRBJ1-5	NA	TRBV19	ASTPLFRVSNQPQH
TRBJ2-5	NA	TRBV7-9	ASNDDGQGETQY
TRBJ1-5	NA	TRBV6-4	ASSLDRDVLGCSNQPQH
TRBJ2-7	NA	TRBV25-1	ASSDYRRSYEQY
TRBJ1-6	NA	TRBV7-6	ASSLAPGQYNSPLH
TRBJ2-2	NA	TRBV16	ASSQFIQDGELF
TRBJ1-1	NA	TRBV9	ASSNQGRTEAF
TRBJ2-7	NA	TRBV6-5	ASSYTGSNTGEQY
TRBJ1-2	NA	TRBV19	ASSPSTGIGGYT
TRBJ1-5	NA	TRBV10-1	ASSEYSGTGTYSNQPQH
TRBJ2-7	NA	TRBV5-1	ASSRTSGRDPYEQY
TRBJ2-5	NA	TRBV18	ASSPNAGGQETQY
TRBJ2-2	NA	TRBV19	ASARATFLADTGELF
TRBJ1-2	NA	TRBV6-5	ASSYDGTGGGYGYT
TRBJ1-2	NA	TRBV5-1	ASSQGLANYGYT
TRBJ2-2	NA	TRBV11-2	ASSVWGGQGAGELF
TRBJ1-1	NA	TRBV6-5	ASSESGGVGVAF
TRBJ2-7	NA	TRBV5-1	ASSTGQDSEQY
TRBJ2-2	NA	TRBV19	ASTPADRRNTGELF
TRBJ2-3	NA	TRBV7-3	ASSRITGGGTDTQY